This T cell receptor beta chain emerged from a study of regulatory T cells in long-lasting Graves disease listed by TCRdb under 2021. In the study overall: In the newly diagnosed Graves' disease group, patients had been taking antithyroid drugs for less than 3 months. TCR sequencing covered some 13 persistent and some 20 newly diagnosed Graves' disease patients, approximately 33 samples in total. Persistent Graves' disease patients were compared with newly diagnosed Graves' disease patients by peripheral blood TCR sequencing and RNA sequencing. The study was registered as a clinical trial and conducted in China. Paper-wide results and their limitations: Sequencing and analysis were restricted to the TCR beta chain. Preferential use of TRBV28, TRBJ1-2 and TRBJ2-5 was observed in persistent disease, whereas TRBV20-1 and TRBJ2-1 were favored in newly diagnosed disease. Because the primary lesion, thyroid tissue, could not be accessed, the study looked at peripheral blood alone. More public clonotypes were shared among persistent patients (under 3,000) than among newly diagnosed patients (just under 1,000). Compared with newly diagnosed patients, persistent Graves' disease patients had lower TCR Shannon entropy and fewer highly expanded clones, which suggests clonal expansion. The small sample size was acknowledged by the authors as a limitation that may reduce accuracy.

The time point label, read with the paper, signifies: newly diagnosed GD, antithyroid drugs for less than 3 months. For both TCR sequencing and RNA sequencing, RNA was extracted from PBMCs using TRIzol. Graves' disease was diagnosed according to American Thyroid Association guidelines. Patients for the study were recruited at an endocrinology department in Xi'an, China. Each patient gave approximately 9.7 milliliters of peripheral blood, collected in an EDTA anticoagulant tube. Ficoll Paque Plus density gradient separation was used to isolate PBMCs, and no additional T cell sorting was done. An Agilent 2100 Bioanalyzer and agarose gel were used to check RNA quality, while a NanoDrop 2000 measured RNA concentration. Library prep was done by multiplex PCR. The instrument given in TCRdb is Illumina HiSeq 4000. CDR3 regions were amplified by Arm-PCR with iRepertoire HTBI primers to construct TCR beta libraries. Before sequencing, the PCR products underwent gel purification. Turning to the authors' computational methods: A total of 62 TRBV and 14 TRBJ segments were identified across samples and were used for gene usage analysis of CDR3 amino acid clonotypes. COPE and FqMerger were used to merge filtered high-quality paired reads into contigs. Contigs were aligned with BLAST to IMGT TRBV, TRBD and TRBJ reference genes, and CDR3 was defined per IMGT. Clonotypes above 0.1% frequency were classified as highly expanded clones. Shannon entropy served as the measure of repertoire diversity, while the Gini coefficient captured V-J evenness. A clonotype was considered public if more than one individual shared it. TCRdb reprocessing: public reads trimmed at Q25 with fastp, clones called with MiXCR, in-frame beta chains kept. Rows matching on CDR3 protein sequence are summarized as one entry with the most common DNA and genes. The V and J calls here are based on TCRdb, not the publication. The sample yields fewer than 450,000 distinct CDR3 sequences; 15% were counted once. The ten biggest clones cover approximately 7.8% of the sample.

The sample holds many counts of this clonotype. The antigen it recognizes is unknown. Base qualities are not at hand, and no much larger clone is one base apart. From the germline V gene, CDR1 is SGHRS and CDR2 is YFSETQ. Ends trimmed: V by 4 bases, J by 4 bases; bases unmatched to a gene: 4. There are 14 amino acids in the CDR3, from cysteine to phenylalanine inclusive. Only the CDR3 region is kept as DNA, spanning 42 bases read in frame from base 1. These same data were also listed under a study on T cells in Graves' hyperthyroidism and ophthalmopathy. Drawing on the second study: Stable Graves' hyperthyroidism was defined as the absence of progression to ophthalmopathy over 18 months of follow-up. The hyperthyroidism patients were between 18 and 65 years old and newly diagnosed, with a disease duration of less than 2 months. The study excluded patients with uncontrolled infections, other autoimmune diseases, pregnancy or lactation. Clinical symptoms, serum thyroxine and TRAb, thyroid ultrasound, and orbital computed tomography formed the basis for the diagnoses. The first round of RT-PCR for the TCR CDR3 was performed with the HTBI primer set and the Qiagen OneStep RT-PCR kit. Blood samples also contained most of the expanded thyroid clonotypes (frequency above 0.001), which suggests that blood repertoires may reflect thyroid immune responses. A model built on a 13 V-J signature distinguished ophthalmopathy from stable hyperthyroidism, reaching roughly 88% sensitivity and approximately 81% specificity in cross-validation and 80%/75% in testing. In validation, the model predicted progression to ophthalmopathy a median of about 6.5 months before onset, with roughly 68% sensitivity and roughly 72% specificity. To identify TCR V-J signatures that set the groups apart, the researchers used a discovery cohort of approximately 98 patients, made up of 40 to 45 with Graves' ophthalmopathy and some 58 with stable Graves' hyperthyroidism. Prospective prediction of ophthalmopathy was tested in an independent validation cohort consisting of fewer than 20 hyperthyroidism patients and around 16 patients who later progressed to ophthalmopathy. The 100 discovery patients were divided at random into training and test sets in a 7:3 ratio. In about 6 Graves' hyperthyroidism patients, the study also compared T-cell repertoires from thyroid tissue with T-cell repertoires from blood. After blood sampling, hyperthyroidism patients were treated with methimazole at a starting dose of 30 mg daily, and ophthalmopathy patients were treated with high-dose intravenous methylprednisolone. A second multiplex PCR round built the libraries, followed by size selection and purification. Sequencing of the libraries was done on an Illumina HiSeq2000 using paired-end 100 bp reads. Raw data were processed with SOAPnuke, discarding reads with adapters, uncalled bases, mean Phred below 15, or no exact constant-primer or identifier match. High-quality paired reads were merged using COPE v1.2.5, and each unique nucleotide sequence was defined as a clonotype. Clonotypes were aligned to IMGT TRBV, TRBD and TRBJ reference segments using MiTCR v1.1. Only V-J combinations with frequency above 0.0001, covering 98% to 99.2% of repertoires, were analysed. The TCS score was defined as F50 (clonal expansion) divided by E x V (chaos), with BLOSUM62-based TCRdist calculated between CDR3 peptides within each V-J. Welch's t-statistics and random forest reduced around 550 V-J features to roughly 13, which were used in a naive Bayes classifier (R e1071). No statistical method was used to fix the sample size in advance, and group allocation was not hidden from the investigators. According to the paper, TCR Vbeta CDR3 sequencing was carried out on 135 peripheral blood samples, which came from fewer than 50 ophthalmopathy, 75 or so hyperthyroidism and approximately 17 progressor patients.

This TCR was sampled from a woman in her thirties or forties with Graves disease. Donor details come from another sample of the same person, matched by shared clones. Recombination connected TRBV5-1 to TRBJ1-1; TRBD1 lines up with 10 middle nucleotides. The sample consisted of peripheral blood mononuclear cells (PBMCs), taken at new diagnosis, from a patient treated with antithyroid drugs. The DNA sequence is as follows: TGCGCCAGCAGCGAAGACAGGGGGCTCACTGAAGCTTTCTTT. It codes for CASSEDRGLTEAFF.